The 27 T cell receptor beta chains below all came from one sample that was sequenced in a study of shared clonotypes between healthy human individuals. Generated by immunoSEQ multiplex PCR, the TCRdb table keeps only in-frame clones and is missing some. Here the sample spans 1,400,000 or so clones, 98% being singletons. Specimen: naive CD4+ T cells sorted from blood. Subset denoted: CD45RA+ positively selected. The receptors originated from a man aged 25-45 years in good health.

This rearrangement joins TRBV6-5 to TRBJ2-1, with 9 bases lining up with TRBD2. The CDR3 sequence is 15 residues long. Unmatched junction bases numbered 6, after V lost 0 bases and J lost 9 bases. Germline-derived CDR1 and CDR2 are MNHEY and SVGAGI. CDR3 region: CASSYSGGRASEQFF. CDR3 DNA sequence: TGTGCCAGCAGTTACTCGGGCGGGAGGGCAAGTGAGCAGTTCTTC.

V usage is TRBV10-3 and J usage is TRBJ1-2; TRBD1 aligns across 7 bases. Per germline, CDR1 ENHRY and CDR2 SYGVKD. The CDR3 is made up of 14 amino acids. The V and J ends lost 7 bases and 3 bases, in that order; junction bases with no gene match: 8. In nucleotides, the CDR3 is TGTGCCATCAACCCGACAGGGAGAGACTATGGCTACACCTTC. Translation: CAINPTGRDYGYTF.

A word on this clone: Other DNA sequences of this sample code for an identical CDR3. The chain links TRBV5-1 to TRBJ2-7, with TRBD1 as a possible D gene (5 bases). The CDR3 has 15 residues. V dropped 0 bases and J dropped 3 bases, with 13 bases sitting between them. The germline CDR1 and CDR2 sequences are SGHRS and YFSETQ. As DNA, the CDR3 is TGCGCCAGCAGCTTGGATGGCCAGGGAAGCTACGAGCAGTACTTC. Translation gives CASSLDGQGSYEQYF. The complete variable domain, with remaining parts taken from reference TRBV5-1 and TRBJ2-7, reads KAGVTQTPRYLIKTRGQQVTLSCSPISGHRSVSWYQQTPGQGLQFLFEYFSETQRNKGNFPGRFSGRQFSNSRSEMNVSTLELGDSALYLCASSLDGQGSYEQYFGPGTRLTVT.

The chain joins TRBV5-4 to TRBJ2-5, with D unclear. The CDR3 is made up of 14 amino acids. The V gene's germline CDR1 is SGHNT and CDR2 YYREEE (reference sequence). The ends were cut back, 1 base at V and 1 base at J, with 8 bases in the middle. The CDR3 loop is CASSLRLGQETQYF. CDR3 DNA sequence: TGTGCCAGCAGCTTGAGGCTAGGCCAAGAGACCCAGTACTTC.

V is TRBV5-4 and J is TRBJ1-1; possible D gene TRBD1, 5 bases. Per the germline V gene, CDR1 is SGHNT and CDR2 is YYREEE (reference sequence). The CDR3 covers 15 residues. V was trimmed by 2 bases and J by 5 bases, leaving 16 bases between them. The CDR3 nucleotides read TGTGCCAGCAGCTTCTCCACGGGGCGGCTTACTGAAGCTTTCTTT. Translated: CASSFSTGRLTEAFF.

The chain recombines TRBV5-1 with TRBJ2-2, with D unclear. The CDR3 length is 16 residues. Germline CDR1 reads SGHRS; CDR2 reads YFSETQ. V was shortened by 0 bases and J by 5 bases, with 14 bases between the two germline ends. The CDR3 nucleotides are TGCGCCAGCAGCTTGGATGGGCGGCAGATAACCGGGGAGCTGTTTTTT. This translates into CASSLDGRQITGELFF.

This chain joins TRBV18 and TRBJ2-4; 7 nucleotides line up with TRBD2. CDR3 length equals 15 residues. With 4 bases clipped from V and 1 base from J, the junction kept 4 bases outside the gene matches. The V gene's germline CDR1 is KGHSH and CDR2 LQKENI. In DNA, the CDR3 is TGTGCCAGCTCACGGGCGGGAGCGGCCAAAAACATTCAGTACTTC. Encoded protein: CASSRAGAAKNIQYF.

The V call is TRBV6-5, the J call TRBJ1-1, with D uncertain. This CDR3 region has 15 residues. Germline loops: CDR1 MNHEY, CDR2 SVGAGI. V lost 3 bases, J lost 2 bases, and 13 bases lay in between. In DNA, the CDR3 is TGTGCCAGCAGTTATAGTATCCCAAGTAACACTGAAGCTTTCTTT. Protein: CASSYSIPSNTEAFF.

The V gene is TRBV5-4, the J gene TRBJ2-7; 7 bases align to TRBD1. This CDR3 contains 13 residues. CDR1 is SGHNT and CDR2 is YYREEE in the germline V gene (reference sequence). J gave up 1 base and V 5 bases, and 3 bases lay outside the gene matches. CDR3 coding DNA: TGTGCCAGCAGACCGGGACAGTCCTACGAGCAGTACTTC. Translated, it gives CASRPGQSYEQYF.

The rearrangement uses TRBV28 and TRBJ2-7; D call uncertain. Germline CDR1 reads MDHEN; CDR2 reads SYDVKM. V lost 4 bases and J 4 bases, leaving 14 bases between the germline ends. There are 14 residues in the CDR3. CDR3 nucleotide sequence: TGTGCCAGCAGTTCCAGGTCGTCAAGGTACGAGCAGTACTTC. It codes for CASSSRSSRYEQYF.

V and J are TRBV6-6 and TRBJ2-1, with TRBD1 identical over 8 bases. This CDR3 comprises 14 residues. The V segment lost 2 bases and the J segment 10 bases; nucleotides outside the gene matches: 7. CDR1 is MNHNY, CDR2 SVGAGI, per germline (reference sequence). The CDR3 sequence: CASSYGQGFGEQFF. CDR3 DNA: TGTGCCAGCAGTTACGGACAGGGTTTTGGCGAGCAGTTCTTC.

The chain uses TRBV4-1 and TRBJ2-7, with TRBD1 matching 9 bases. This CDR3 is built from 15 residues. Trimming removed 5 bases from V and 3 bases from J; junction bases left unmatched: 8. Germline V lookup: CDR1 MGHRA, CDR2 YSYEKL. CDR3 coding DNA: TGCGCCAGCAGCGCACAGGGGGCAAGAGGCTACGAGCAGTACTTC. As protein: CASSAQGARGYEQYF.

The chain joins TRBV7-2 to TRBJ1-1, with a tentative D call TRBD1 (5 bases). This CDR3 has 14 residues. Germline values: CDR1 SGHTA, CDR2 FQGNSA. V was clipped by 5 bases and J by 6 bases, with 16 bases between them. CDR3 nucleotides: TGTGCCAGCAGCGGGGGTTCCAGAACCTCTGAAGCTTTCTTT. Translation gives CASSGGSRTSEAFF.

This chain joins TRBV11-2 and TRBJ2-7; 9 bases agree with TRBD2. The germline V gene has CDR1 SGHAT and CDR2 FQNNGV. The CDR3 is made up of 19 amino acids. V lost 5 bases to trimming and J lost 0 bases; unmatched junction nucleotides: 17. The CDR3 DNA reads TGTGCCAGCAGCCCCGCCACGGGTAGCGGGAGATTGGGCTCCTACGAGCAGTACTTC. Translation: CASSPATGSGRLGSYEQYF.

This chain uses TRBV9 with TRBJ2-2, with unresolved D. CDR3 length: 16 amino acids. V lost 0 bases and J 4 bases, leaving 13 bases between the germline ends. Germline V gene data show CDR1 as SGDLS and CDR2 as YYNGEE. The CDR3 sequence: CASSVVPGDITGELFF. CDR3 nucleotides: TGTGCCAGCAGCGTAGTGCCGGGCGACATCACCGGGGAGCTGTTTTTT.

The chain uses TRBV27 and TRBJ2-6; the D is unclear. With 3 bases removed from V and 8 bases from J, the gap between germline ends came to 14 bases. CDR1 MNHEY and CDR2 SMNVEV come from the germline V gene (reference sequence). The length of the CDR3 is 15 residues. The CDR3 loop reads CASSFKPLGTNVLTF. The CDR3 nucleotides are TGTGCCAGCAGTTTTAAGCCGCTAGGGACCAACGTCCTGACTTTC. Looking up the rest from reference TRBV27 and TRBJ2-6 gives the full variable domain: EAQVTQNPRYLITVTGKKLTVTCSQNMNHEYMSWYRQDPGLGLRQIYYSMNVEVTDKGDVPEGYKVSRKEKRNFPLILESPSPNQTSLYFCASSFKPLGTNVLTFGAGSRLTVL.

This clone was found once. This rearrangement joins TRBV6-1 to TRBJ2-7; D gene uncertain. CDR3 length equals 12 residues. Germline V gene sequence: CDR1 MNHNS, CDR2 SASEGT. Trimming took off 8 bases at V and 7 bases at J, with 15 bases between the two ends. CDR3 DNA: TGTGCCAGCGCCCGCCATCCGCATGAGCAGTACTTC. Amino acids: CASARHPHEQYF.

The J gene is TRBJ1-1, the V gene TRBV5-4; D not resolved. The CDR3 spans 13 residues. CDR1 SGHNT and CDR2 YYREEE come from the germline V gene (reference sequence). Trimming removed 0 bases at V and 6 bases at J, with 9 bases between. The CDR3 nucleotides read TGTGCCAGCAGCTTGGGCATTGAACCTGAAGCTTTCTTT. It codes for CASSLGIEPEAFF.

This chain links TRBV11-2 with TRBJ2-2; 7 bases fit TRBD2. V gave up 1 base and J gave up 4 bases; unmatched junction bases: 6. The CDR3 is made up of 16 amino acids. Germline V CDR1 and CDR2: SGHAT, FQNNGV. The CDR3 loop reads CASSLVGGSGTGELFF. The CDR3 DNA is TGTGCCAGCAGCTTAGTTGGCGGGAGCGGCACCGGGGAGCTGTTTTTT.

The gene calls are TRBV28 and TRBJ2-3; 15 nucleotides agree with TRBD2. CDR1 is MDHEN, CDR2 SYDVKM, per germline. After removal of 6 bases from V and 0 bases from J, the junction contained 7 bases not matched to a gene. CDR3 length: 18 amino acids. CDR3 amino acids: CASREGGLAGGSTDTQYF. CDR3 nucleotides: TGTGCCAGCAGAGAAGGGGGACTAGCGGGAGGCAGCACAGATACGCAGTATTTT.

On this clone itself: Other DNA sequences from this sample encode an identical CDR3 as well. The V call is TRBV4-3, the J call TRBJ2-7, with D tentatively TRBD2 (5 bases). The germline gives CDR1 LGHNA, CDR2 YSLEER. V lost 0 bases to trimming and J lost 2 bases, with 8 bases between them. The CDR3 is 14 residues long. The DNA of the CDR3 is TGCGCCAGCAGCCAAGAATGGGGAGCCTACGAGCAGTACTTC. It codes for CASSQEWGAYEQYF.

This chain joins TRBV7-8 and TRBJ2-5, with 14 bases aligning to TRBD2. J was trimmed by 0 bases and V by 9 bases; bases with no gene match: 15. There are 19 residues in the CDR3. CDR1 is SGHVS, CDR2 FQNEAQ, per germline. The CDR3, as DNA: TGTGCCAGAGAGGTCGTCGGGACTAGCGGGAGCGGGGACCAAGAGACCCAGTACTTC. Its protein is CAREVVGTSGSGDQETQYF.

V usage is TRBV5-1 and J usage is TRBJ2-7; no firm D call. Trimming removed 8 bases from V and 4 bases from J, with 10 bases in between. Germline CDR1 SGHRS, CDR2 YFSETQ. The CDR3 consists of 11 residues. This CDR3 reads CASASGYEQYF. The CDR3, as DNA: TGCGCCAGTGCCAGTGGGTACGAGCAGTACTTC.

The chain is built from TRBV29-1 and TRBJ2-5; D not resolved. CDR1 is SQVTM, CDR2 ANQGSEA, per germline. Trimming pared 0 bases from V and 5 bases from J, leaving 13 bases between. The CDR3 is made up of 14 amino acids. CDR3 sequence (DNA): TGCAGCGTTGAAGAAGGATCAAGTGGGGAGACCCAGTACTTC. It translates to CSVEEGSSGETQYF.

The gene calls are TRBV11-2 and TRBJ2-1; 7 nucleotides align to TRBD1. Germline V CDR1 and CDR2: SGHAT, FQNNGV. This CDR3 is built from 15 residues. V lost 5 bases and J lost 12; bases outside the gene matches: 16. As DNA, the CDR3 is TGTGCCAGCAGCCTTAGGGACAGCCTACTTTTAGGGCAGTTCTTC. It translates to CASSLRDSLLLGQFF. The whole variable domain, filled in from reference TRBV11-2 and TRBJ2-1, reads EAGVAQSPRYKIIEKRQSVAFWCNPISGHATLYWYQQILGQGPKLLIQFQNNGVVDDSQLPKDRFSAERLKGVDSTLKIQPAKLEDSAVYLCASSLRDSLLLGQFFGPGTRLTVL.

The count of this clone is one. The CDR3: CASSPSKAGTNYGYTF. The CDR3 DNA follows: TGTGCCAGCTCACCGTCCAAGGCGGGGACTAACTATGGCTACACCTTC. The rearrangement uses TRBV18 and TRBJ1-2; D remains unclear. Germline V gene data show CDR1 as KGHSH and CDR2 as LQKENI. The germline V and J ends were trimmed by 3 bases and 0 bases, with 14 bases remaining between them. CDR3 length: 16 amino acids.

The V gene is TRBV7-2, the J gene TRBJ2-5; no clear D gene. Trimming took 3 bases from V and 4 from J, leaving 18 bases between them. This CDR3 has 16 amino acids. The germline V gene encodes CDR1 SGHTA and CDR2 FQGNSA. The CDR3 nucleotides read TGTGCCAGCAGCTTTGTGGTATCGTACAGACGAGAGACCCAGTACTTC. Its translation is CASSFVVSYRRETQYF.